The rows below give T cell receptor beta chains drawn from one sample of a study of shared clonotypes between healthy human individuals. TCRdb keeps only in-frame clones here, not all; method: immunoSEQ multiplex PCR. The sample shows about 480,000 clones, less than 85% of them seen only once. Sequenced: PBMCs. These TCRs come from a woman aged 40 to 55 in good health. Some clones in this sample may be carry-over from other donors' samples. The CDR3 runs from the conserved cysteine through the conserved F or W. The D gene is left open where the match is weak. Rows may omit the clone size; those that give it use once, few, many or a size class.

clone_size j_call d_call v_call cdr3_length cdr3_nt cdr3_aa
- TRBJ2-3 - TRBV5-1 12 TGCGCCAGCAGCTTGGATACAGATACGCAGTATTTT CASSLDTDTQYF
- TRBJ1-2 TRBD1 TRBV5-4 16 TGTGCCAGCAGCCAAGATGGGGACAGGGCCTACTATGGCTACACCTTC CASSQDGDRAYYGYTF
- TRBJ1-3 - TRBV9 15 TGTGCCAGCAGCGTATCCCCCACAAATGGAAACACCATATATTTT CASSVSPTNGNTIYF
- TRBJ2-1 - TRBV10-3 15 TGTGCCATCAGTGAGTTCAGCGGAACCTACAATGAGCAGTTCTTC CAISEFSGTYNEQFF
- TRBJ2-1 TRBD2 TRBV27 16 TGTGCCAGCAGTCTCCGACTAGCGGGAGGGCCGCATGAGCAGTTCTTC CASSLRLAGGPHEQFF
- TRBJ2-7 TRBD2 TRBV7-2 16 TGTGTCAGCAGCTTACACGGGGCGAGACTAGCGTACGAGCAGTACTTC CVSSLHGARLAYEQYF
- TRBJ1-2 - TRBV4-1 17 TGCGCCAGCAGCCAGCCCCAAACAGGAAGCTACAACTATGGCTACACCTTC CASSQPQTGSYNYGYTF
few TRBJ2-1 TRBD1 TRBV5-1 14 TGCGCCAGCAGCCACGGGACAGACCCCCCTCGGTGGTTCTTC CASSHGTDPPRWFF
- TRBJ2-2 - TRBV7-2 14 TGTGCCAGCAGCCGGACTACCAACACCGGGGAGCTGTTTTTT CASSRTTNTGELFF
- TRBJ1-1 TRBD1 TRBV28 12 TGTGCCAGCAAACAGGGGAGGGCTGAAGCTTTCTTT CASKQGRAEAFF
- TRBJ2-3 TRBD2 TRBV7-8 16 TGTGCCAGCAGTTACCCTGGGGAGCGGGGAACAGATACGCAGTATTTT CASSYPGERGTDTQYF
- TRBJ2-2 - TRBV21-1 16 TGTGCCAGCAGCTCGGACAGGGAAGGTGGGTTCGGGGAGCTGTTTTTT CASSSDREGGFGELFF
- TRBJ1-2 TRBD1 TRBV10-1 13 TGCGCCAGCAGCGCGGGACAGGACTATGGCTACACCTTC CASSAGQDYGYTF
- TRBJ2-5 - TRBV27 16 TGTGCCAGCAGTCAACTTCCCGCCGGAGGTGGGGAGACCCAGTACTTC CASSQLPAGGGETQYF
- TRBJ2-7 TRBD2 TRBV5-1 13 TGCGCCAGCAGCTTCGGGGGAGGGCTTGAGCAGTACTTC CASSFGGGLEQYF
- TRBJ2-7 - TRBV5-1 15 TGCGCCAGCAGTCCTAGACACGGTGACAGCTACGAGCAGTACTTC CASSPRHGDSYEQYF
- TRBJ2-1 - TRBV20-1 10 TGCAGTGCCCACGACAATGAGCAGTTCTTC CSAHDNEQFF
- TRBJ2-7 - TRBV4-1 17 TGCGCCAGCAGCCAAGACCTCGGTAGGACTACTACCTACGAGCAGTACTTC CASSQDLGRTTTYEQYF
- TRBJ1-2 - TRBV2 14 TGTGCCAGCAGAGTGGACACATTTAACTATGGCTACACCTTC CASRVDTFNYGYTF
- TRBJ2-5 TRBD2 TRBV7-3 15 TGTGCCAGCAGCCCAAGGGGCGGGAGGAGTGAGACCCAGTACTTC CASSPRGGRSETQYF
- TRBJ2-7 TRBD2 TRBV5-4 15 TGTGCCAGCAGGTCTGGGACTAGCGGGAGGGGAGTGGAGTACTTC CASRSGTSGRGVEYF
- TRBJ1-1 - TRBV19 13 TGTGCCAGTAGTTTTAGCGGAAACACTGAAGCTTTCTTT CASSFSGNTEAFF
many TRBJ2-2 - TRBV27 17 TGTGCCAGCAGTTCCCGGGGTGGGTTCGGGAACACCGGGGAGCTGTTTTTT CASSSRGGFGNTGELFF
many TRBJ2-5 TRBD2 TRBV28 14 TGTGCCAGCAGTTTAGCGGGAGATGTAGAGACCCAGTACTTC CASSLAGDVETQYF
- TRBJ1-1 - TRBV4-3 14 TGCGCCAGCAGCCAAGGGACATTGAACACTGAAGCTTTCTTT CASSQGTLNTEAFF
- TRBJ1-5 TRBD1 TRBV7-2 15 TGTGCCAGCAGCTTCGGGACAGCAAGCAATCAGCCCCAGCATTTT CASSFGTASNQPQHF
- TRBJ2-2 TRBD2 TRBV11-2 17 TGTGCCAGCAGCTTAGTCGCGGGAGGGGGACGGGCCGGGGAGCTGTTTTTT CASSLVAGGGRAGELFF
many TRBJ2-3 - TRBV7-2 13 TGTGCCAGCAGCTTAGGACCGAAGGATACGCAGTATTTT CASSLGPKDTQYF
- TRBJ2-7 - TRBV28 14 TGTGCCAGCAGTTTACCGCCAAGTTCCTTCGAGCAGTACTTC CASSLPPSSFEQYF
- TRBJ1-2 TRBD1 TRBV5-1 15 TGCGCCAGCAGCCGACAGGGAGGCGCTAACTATGGCTACACCTTC CASSRQGGANYGYTF
- TRBJ1-1 TRBD1 TRBV28 13 TGTGCCAGCAGGGGACAGTGGGGGACTGAAGCTTTCTTT CASRGQWGTEAFF
- TRBJ2-2 TRBD1 TRBV4-3 16 TGCGCCAGCAGCCAAGGCACAGGGGGCGCGAACGGGGAGCTGTTTTTT CASSQGTGGANGELFF
few TRBJ1-5 - TRBV6-4 14 TGTGCCAGCAGTGAACAGGGTGGGGCTCAGCCCCAGCATTTT CASSEQGGAQPQHF